The entry that follows covers one T cell receptor beta chain sequence. Its antigen is unknown. No base quality information exists; no much larger clone differs at one position. The data are from a study of T cells in Graves' hyperthyroidism and ophthalmopathy (dated by TCRdb to the late 2010s). A note on the overall study: Peripheral blood samples were taken at the time of initial diagnosis, prior to any treatment. To identify TCR V-J signatures that set the groups apart, the researchers used a discovery cohort of 95 to 100 patients, made up of 40 to 45 with Graves' ophthalmopathy and 57 with stable Graves' hyperthyroidism. Whether ophthalmopathy could be predicted prospectively was tested in an independent validation cohort made up of approximately 19 hyperthyroidism patients plus 17 patients who later progressed to ophthalmopathy. The 75 to 100 discovery patients were randomly split 7:3 into training and test sets. In six Graves' hyperthyroidism patients, the study also compared T-cell repertoires from thyroid tissue with T-cell repertoires from blood. Following sampling, methimazole starting at 30 mg daily was given to hyperthyroidism patients, and high-dose intravenous methylprednisolone was given to ophthalmopathy patients. The paper describes TCR Vbeta CDR3 sequencing of 140 or so peripheral blood samples, made up of fewer than 50 ophthalmopathy patients, 70 to 75 hyperthyroidism patients and roughly 17 progressor patients.

Graves' hyperthyroidism was defined as stable when no progression to ophthalmopathy occurred over 18 months of follow-up. Hyperthyroidism patients were aged 18 to 65 years and newly diagnosed, with disease duration of less than 2 months. Any patient with an uncontrolled infection, another autoimmune disease, pregnancy or lactation was excluded. Clinical symptoms, serum thyroxine and TRAb, thyroid ultrasound, and orbital computed tomography formed the basis for the diagnoses. Ficoll-Paque density gradient centrifugation was used to isolate PBMCs from under 11 ml of fresh peripheral blood. Total RNA was extracted with Trizol reagent, and quality was checked on an Agilent 2100 Bioanalyzer. Amplification of TCR beta CDR3 regions was carried out from RNA transcripts. The TCR CDR3 was subjected to a first round of RT-PCR using the HTBI primer set and the Qiagen OneStep RT-PCR kit. A second multiplex PCR round built the libraries, followed by size selection and purification. The libraries were sequenced on an Illumina HiSeq2000 using paired-end 100 bp reads. As for how the authors treated the data: Raw data were processed with SOAPnuke, discarding reads with adapters, uncalled bases, mean Phred below 15, or no exact constant-primer or identifier match. High-quality paired reads were merged using COPE v1.2.5, and each unique nucleotide sequence was defined as a clonotype. MiTCR v1.1 was used to align clonotypes to the IMGT TRBV, TRBD and TRBJ reference segments. Analysis was restricted to V-J combinations with a frequency above 0.0001, which covered roughly 99% of repertoires. The TCS score was defined as F50 (clonal expansion) divided by E x V (chaos), with BLOSUM62-based TCRdist calculated between CDR3 peptides within each V-J. Welch's t-statistics and random forest reduced approximately 520 V-J features to about 13, which were used in a naive Bayes classifier (R e1071). TCRdb reran the public reads through fastp at Q25 and MiXCR, keeping productive beta chains. Entries are consolidated by CDR3 protein sequence, retaining the most common genes and DNA. These V and J calls are TCRdb output, not the study's own analysis. The sample table records about 480,000 distinct CDR3 sequences; roughly 14% of these occur just once. The ten most abundant clones make up 15% to 20% of the sample.

The CDR3 contains 14 residues, cysteine and phenylalanine counted. The kept DNA is CDR3 alone, 42 bases in frame from the first base. The germline V gene encodes CDR1 SGHTA and CDR2 FQGNSA. V sheds 4 bases and J sheds 3 bases, leaving 9 bases between their ends. Study-wide conclusions, independent of this receptor: Most expanded thyroid clonotypes (frequency above 0.001) were also detected in blood, suggesting blood repertoires may reflect thyroid immune responses. In validation, the model predicted progression to ophthalmopathy a median of roughly six months before onset, with around 70% sensitivity and around 76% specificity. Sample size was not statistically predetermined, and investigators were not blinded to group allocation. In cross-validation, a model built on a 13 V-J signature told ophthalmopathy apart from stable hyperthyroidism with approximately 90% sensitivity and about 81% specificity, and in testing the same model reached 80%/75%.

The V and J segments used are TRBV7-2 and TRBJ2-2; the D gene identity is not certain. This receptor was obtained from a woman aged 18-29 years with Graves' hyperthyroidism. Source material: blood. The CDR3 loop reads CASSSRVYTGELFF. The nucleotide sequence is given as TGTGCCAGCAGCTCTAGGGTGTACACCGGGGAGCTGTTTTTT. Reference TRBV7-2 and TRBJ2-2 genes cover what lies past the CDR3, so the full variable domain is GAGVSQSPSNKVTEKGKDVELRCDPISGHTALYWYRQSLGQGLEFLIYFQGNSAPDKSGLPSDRFSAERTGGSVSTLTIQRTQQEDSAVYLCASSSRVYTGELFFGEGSRLTVL.